This T cell receptor beta chain was identified in a study of spatial heterogeneity in lung cancer. Study background: PBMC collected at follow-up were sequenced when available, a median of approximately two years after resection. Consistent detection of more beta-chain than alpha-chain sequences was observed.

This CDR3 region has 14 residues. Germline CDR1 reads LNHDA; CDR2 reads SQIVND (reference sequence). V was cut by 6 bases and J by 1 base, with 13 bases left in between. TCR cDNA molecules each had a unique molecular identifier. TCRdb redid the calling of the 5' RACE reads with MiXCR, one entry per CDR3 protein. The table includes 39,000 or so distinct CDR3 sequences, 10% detected once. Time point: blood at routine non-recurrence follow-up after resection. Unsorted whole RNA from tumor, nontumor lung or frozen PBMC underwent sequencing. This clonotype was counted ten times or more. This clonotype originated in a female donor with early-stage non-small cell lung cancer. The specimen was PBMCs, collected at follow-up. This sequence joins TRBV19 and TRBJ2-7; the D is unclear. The CDR3 loop is CASSPFIPSYEQYF. The DNA for the CDR3 is TGTGCCAGTAGCCCCTTCATCCCTTCCTACGAGCAGTACTTC.